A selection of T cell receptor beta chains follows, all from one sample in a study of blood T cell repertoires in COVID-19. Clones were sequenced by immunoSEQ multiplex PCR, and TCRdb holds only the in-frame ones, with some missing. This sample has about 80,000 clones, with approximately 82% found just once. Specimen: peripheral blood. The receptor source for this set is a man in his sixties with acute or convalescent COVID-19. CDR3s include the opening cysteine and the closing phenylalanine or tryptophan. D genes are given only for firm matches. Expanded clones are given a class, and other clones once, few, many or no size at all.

CDR3 DNA: TGCGCCAGCAGCCAAGATCCTCCGAACACTGAAGCTTTCTTT
CDR3 protein: CASSQDPPNTEAFF
V gene: TRBV4-3
D gene: NA
J gene: TRBJ1-1
clone size: NA

CDR3 DNA: TGTGCCAGCAGCCCCGGGACGGATCGGGGGTCACCCCTCCACTTT
CDR3 protein: CASSPGTDRGSPLHF
V gene: TRBV5-4
D gene: NA
J gene: TRBJ1-6
clone size: few

CDR3 DNA: TGTGCCAGCCGGCCCTTGGGAAGCGGGGGCCTGGAGACCCAGTACTTC
CDR3 protein: CASRPLGSGGLETQYF
V gene: TRBV5-8
D gene: TRBD2
J gene: TRBJ2-5
clone size: once

CDR3 DNA: TGTGCCAGTAGTACCGACTCCGGGACAGGGGGAAGCTCCTATAATTCACCCCTCCACTTT
CDR3 protein: CASSTDSGTGGSSYNSPLHF
V gene: TRBV19
D gene: TRBD1
J gene: TRBJ1-6
clone size: NA

CDR3 DNA: TGTGCCAGCTCACCACCTGGGGCAGGAACTAATGAAAAACTGTTTTTT
CDR3 protein: CASSPPGAGTNEKLFF
V gene: TRBV18
D gene: NA
J gene: TRBJ1-4
clone size: NA

CDR3 DNA: TGTGCCAGCAGCCTACGACAGACCTCTGGCACCGGGGAGCTGTTTTTT
CDR3 protein: CASSLRQTSGTGELFF
V gene: TRBV3-1/TRBV3-2
D gene: NA
J gene: TRBJ2-2
clone size: NA

CDR3 DNA: TGTGCCACCAGTGATTTTCAGGTGTTGCAGTACTTC
CDR3 protein: CATSDFQVLQYF
V gene: TRBV24-1
D gene: NA
J gene: TRBJ2-7
clone size: NA

CDR3 DNA: TGTGCCAGCAGCCGGCCGTCTATCGGACCGGGACTAGGGACTAATGAGCAGTTCTTC
CDR3 protein: CASSRPSIGPGLGTNEQFF
V gene: TRBV5-4
D gene: TRBD2
J gene: TRBJ2-1
clone size: NA

CDR3 DNA: TGTGCCAGCAGCCCTGGATGGGGAGAAAGGGGCTACACCTTC
CDR3 protein: CASSPGWGERGYTF
V gene: TRBV3-1/TRBV3-2
D gene: NA
J gene: TRBJ1-2
clone size: few

CDR3 DNA: TGCACCAGCAGCCAAGATAGCCACGGGACAGCTGACGAGCAGTACTTC
CDR3 protein: CTSSQDSHGTADEQYF
V gene: TRBV1
D gene: NA
J gene: TRBJ2-7
clone size: NA

CDR3 DNA: TGTGCCAGCACGCCATCCGGGTTACAAGGAGAGACCCAGTACTTC
CDR3 protein: CASTPSGLQGETQYF
V gene: TRBV28
D gene: NA
J gene: TRBJ2-5
clone size: NA

CDR3 DNA: TGTGCCAGCAGTGGAGCTGACTCGAGCTCCTACGAGCAGTACTTC
CDR3 protein: CASSGADSSSYEQYF
V gene: TRBV28
D gene: NA
J gene: TRBJ2-7
clone size: NA

CDR3 DNA: TGTGCCAGCAGCCGGCAGGGTGACAATCAGCCCCAGCATTTT
CDR3 protein: CASSRQGDNQPQHF
V gene: TRBV2
D gene: NA
J gene: TRBJ1-5
clone size: once

CDR3 DNA: TGTGCCAGCAGCTTGGTCGGACAGCCTCTGAATGGCTACACCTTC
CDR3 protein: CASSLVGQPLNGYTF
V gene: TRBV7-8
D gene: NA
J gene: TRBJ1-2
clone size: NA

CDR3 DNA: TGTGCCAGCAGTTTGGCTGAGGCCCATACGCAGTATTTT
CDR3 protein: CASSLAEAHTQYF
V gene: TRBV12-3/TRBV12-4
D gene: NA
J gene: TRBJ2-3
clone size: NA

CDR3 DNA: TGTGCCAGCGGCGGGGGACTCCGCACAGATACGCAGTATTTT
CDR3 protein: CASGGGLRTDTQYF
V gene: TRBV9
D gene: TRBD2
J gene: TRBJ2-3
clone size: NA